The 32 T cell receptor beta chains below come from one sample, sequenced in a study of T cell repertoires in cytomegalovirus infection. TCRdb called the reads again in MiXCR, with one record for every CDR3 protein. The table has approximately 200,000 distinct CDR3 sequences, roughly 30% seen once. Sequenced: PBMCs. The receptors here all came from a human donor in good health (CMV status not recorded). Some clones in this sample may be carry-over from other donors' samples.

This clonotype has more than one count but fewer than ten. The chain joins TRBV12-3 or TRBV12-4 to TRBJ2-7; 7 bases are shared with TRBD1. The CDR3 is made up of 13 amino acids. V gave up 4 bases and J gave up 5 bases; unmatched junction bases: 5. CDR3 amino acids: CASSSGGRNEQYF. CDR3 DNA: TGTGCCAGCAGTTCAGGGGGTCGGAACGAGCAGTACTTC.

The chain combines TRBV2 with TRBJ2-3; D not resolved. The germline V gene has CDR1 SNHLY and CDR2 FYNNEI. V was clipped by 6 bases and J by 6 bases, with 13 bases between them. The CDR3 is 13 residues long. DNA for the CDR3: TGTGCCAGCAGCCCCTTGAAAGCGGATACGCAGTATTTT. It codes for CASSPLKADTQYF.

V and J are TRBV30 and TRBJ2-1, with D perhaps TRBD1 (6 bases). CDR1 and CDR2 from the germline V gene are GTSNPN and SVGIG (reference sequence). This CDR3 is built from 12 residues. V was cut by 1 base and J by 9 bases, with 10 bases left in between. CDR3 DNA: TGTGCCTGGAGTGGGGACAACCCTGAGCAGTTCTTC. Residues: CAWSGDNPEQFF. The complete variable domain, with remaining parts taken from reference TRBV30 and TRBJ2-1, reads SQTIHQWPATLVQPVGSPLSLECTVEGTSNPNLYWYRQAAGRGLQLLFYSVGIGQISSEVPQNLSASRPQDRQFILSSKKLLLSDSGFYLCAWSGDNPEQFFGPGTRLTVL.

This chain joins TRBV14 and TRBJ2-1; D gene uncertain. Between the trimmed V and J ends, which lost 1 base and 2 bases, there was a span of 18 bases. CDR3 size: 18 residues. The V gene's germline CDR1 is SGHDN and CDR2 FVKESK. CDR3 region: CASSQGLQITPTYNEQFF. The CDR3 bases are TGTGCCAGCAGCCAAGGATTACAGATAACACCAACCTACAATGAGCAGTTCTTC.

This chain links TRBV11-2 with TRBJ2-7; 9 bases match TRBD2. CDR3 size: 15 residues. Germline CDR1 is SGHAT and CDR2 is FQNNGV. The ends lost 0 bases at V and 3 bases at J; junction bases unmatched: 3. The CDR3 region has the DNA TGTGCCAGCAGCTTAGAAGGGACTAGCTTCTACGAGCAGTACTTC. The encoded protein is CASSLEGTSFYEQYF.

The rearrangement links TRBV29-1 to TRBJ1-2; D remains unclear. Looked up from germline, CDR1 is SQVTM and CDR2 is ANQGSEA. The CDR3 loop spans 10 amino acids. V was shortened by 5 bases and J by 8 bases, with 9 bases between the two germline ends. The CDR3 loop reads CSVLLGGYTF. CDR3 nucleotides: TGCAGCGTTCTCTTGGGCGGCTACACCTTC.

This clonotype was seen only a few times. The CDR3 nucleotides are TGCGCCAGCAGCCAAGATTGGGGGACGACTGAAGCTTTCTTT. Its protein is CASSQDWGTTEAFF. V gene TRBV4-1 combines with J gene TRBJ1-1, with a weak D call TRBD1 (5 bases). This CDR3 region has 14 residues. Germline CDR1 MGHRA, CDR2 YSYEKL. V was trimmed by 0 bases and J by 5 bases, leaving 10 bases between them.

The chain recombines TRBV29-1 with TRBJ2-5; TRBD2 matches 9 bases. The junction had 10 bases not matched to a gene; V was cut back by 4 bases and J by 7 bases. Germline CDR1 is SQVTM and CDR2 is ANQGSEA. The CDR3 has 14 residues. The CDR3 reads CSVGASGAAVTQYF. As DNA, the CDR3 is TGCAGCGTTGGGGCTAGCGGGGCGGCCGTGACCCAGTACTTC.

V and J are TRBV5-6 and TRBJ1-1, with TRBD1 as a possible D gene (5 bases). Trimming removed 3 bases at V and 2 bases at J, with 8 bases between. Germline V gene data show CDR1 as SGHDT and CDR2 as YYEEEE. CDR3 length: 13 amino acids. Here the CDR3 reads CASSWGTNTEAFF. DNA of the CDR3: TGTGCCAGCAGCTGGGGGACTAACACTGAAGCTTTCTTT.

This clonotype has a handful of counts. The chain combines TRBV7-2 with TRBJ1-1, with a tentative D call TRBD1 (5 bases). This CDR3 is 13 amino acids long. Trimming stripped 2 bases from V and 5 bases from J, with 9 bases between. Germline CDR1 and CDR2: SGHTA and FQGNSA. The CDR3 DNA reads TGTGCCAGCAGCTTACAGGGTTTTACTGAAGCTTTCTTT. This translates into CASSLQGFTEAFF. The whole variable domain, filled in from reference TRBV7-2 and TRBJ1-1, reads GAGVSQSPSNKVTEKGKDVELRCDPISGHTALYWYRQSLGQGLEFLIYFQGNSAPDKSGLPSDRFSAERTGGSVSTLTIQRTQQEDSAVYLCASSLQGFTEAFFGQGTRLTVV.

This clonotype was recorded at least ten times. The chain couples TRBV6-5 to TRBJ1-2; the match to TRBD1 covers 8 bases. CDR1 and CDR2 (germline): MNHEY, SVGAGI. Trimming cost V 6 bases and J 5 bases; bases outside gene matches: 5. The CDR3 loop spans 13 amino acids. The DNA for the CDR3 is TGTGCCAGCAGCCTGACAGGGGAGTATGGCTACACCTTC. Translation: CASSLTGEYGYTF.

This clonotype showed up many times. This chain links TRBV4-2 with TRBJ2-2; 10 nucleotides line up with TRBD2. The trim removed 0 bases at V and 2 bases at J, leaving 6 bases unmatched. The CDR3 extends over 18 amino acids. Looked up from germline, CDR1 is LGHNA and CDR2 is YNFKEQ. The CDR3 coding sequence is TGTGCCAGCAGCCAAGATCCTAGCGGGGGATTTAACACCGGGGAGCTGTTTTTT. It specifies CASSQDPSGGFNTGELFF.

The chain uses TRBV7-6 and TRBJ2-5, with D perhaps assigned TRBD1 or TRBD2 (5 bases each). The CDR3 is 16 amino acids. The ends were cut back, 4 bases at V and 2 bases at J, with 17 bases in the middle. The V gene's germline CDR1 is SGHVS and CDR2 FNYEAQ. The CDR3 DNA reads as TGTGCCAGCAGCTCAACGGGAACGGGACGGCAAGAGACCCAGTACTTC. It encodes CASSSTGTGRQETQYF.

Turning to this clonotype: A read error may explain this, as a much larger clone is one base away. The genes are TRBV7-1 and TRBJ1-1; D remains ambiguous. TRBV7-1 counts as an open reading frame of uncertain function. CDR3 length: 13 residues. Trimming pared 7 bases from V and 5 bases from J, leaving 14 bases between. CDR3 bases: TGTGCCAGCAACTTAGAACTGAGAACTGAAGCTTTCTTT. As protein: CASNLELRTEAFF.

This clonotype was picked up a small number of times. This chain uses TRBV7-9 with TRBJ2-7, with 8 bases aligning to TRBD1. Per germline, CDR1 SEHNR and CDR2 FQNEAQ (reference sequence). The length of the CDR3 is 14 residues. J lost 2 bases, V lost 3 bases, and 3 bases had no gene match. In nucleotides, the CDR3 is TGTGCCAGCAGCTTGCAGGACAGGGCCTACGAGCAGTACTTC. Its protein product is CASSLQDRAYEQYF.

Worth noting for this clonotype: Since no conserved phenylalanine or tryptophan closes the CDR3, a read error is the likely cause. The chain links TRBV7-8 to TRBJ1-3; 7 bases agree with TRBD1. The V gene end was trimmed by 4 bases and the J gene end by 0 bases; junction bases not matched to a gene: 6. Looked up from germline, CDR1 is SGHVS and CDR2 is FQNEAQ. This CDR3 is 16 amino acids long. The CDR3 here is CASSYQGGVSGNTIYS. CDR3 in DNA: TGTGCCAGCAGCTACCAGGGGGGAGTCTCTGGAAACACCATATATTCT.

The chain joins TRBV6-6 to TRBJ2-5, with D perhaps assigned TRBD1 or TRBD2 (6 bases each). V dropped 11 bases and J dropped 5 bases, with 15 bases sitting between them. This CDR3 contains 12 residues. Germline CDR1 and CDR2: MNHNY and SVGAGI (reference sequence). The DNA of the CDR3 is TGTGCCTCTCTAGGAGGGGGGGAGACCCAGTACTTC. Encoded protein: CASLGGGETQYF.

V usage is TRBV7-2 and J usage is TRBJ1-2, with D hard to call. Germline CDR1 SGHTA, CDR2 FQGNSA. V lost 3 bases to trimming and J lost 4 bases, with 9 bases between them. This CDR3 region has 13 residues. The CDR3 region is CASSFNHGYGYTF. The CDR3 DNA follows: TGTGCCAGCAGCTTCAATCATGGCTATGGCTACACCTTC.

V is TRBV30 and J is TRBJ2-7; 7 bases are shared with TRBD1. The CDR3 extends over 15 amino acids. The germline V gene encodes CDR1 GTSNPN and CDR2 SVGIG (reference sequence). V was clipped by 2 bases and J by 5 bases; unmatched bases: 12. The chain's CDR3 is CAWSPLTGSGDEQYF. The CDR3 DNA follows: TGTGCCTGGAGTCCACTGACAGGGAGCGGCGACGAGCAGTACTTC. The entire variable domain, with the rest obtained from reference TRBV30 and TRBJ2-7, is as follows: SQTIHQWPATLVQPVGSPLSLECTVEGTSNPNLYWYRQAAGRGLQLLFYSVGIGQISSEVPQNLSASRPQDRQFILSSKKLLLSDSGFYLCAWSPLTGSGDEQYFGPGTRLTVT.

V gene TRBV15 combines with J gene TRBJ2-3; possibly TRBD1 for D (6 bases). Germline-derived CDR1 and CDR2 are LNHNV and YYDKDF (reference sequence). Between the trimmed V and J ends, which lost 1 base and 5 bases, there was a span of 19 bases. The CDR3 length is 17 residues. The CDR3 loop is CATSRAPRDIELDTQYF. For the CDR3, the DNA is TGTGCCACCAGCAGAGCCCCCCGGGACATCGAGTTAGATACGCAGTATTTT.

The V and J genes are TRBV9 and TRBJ2-3, with D uncertain. The length of the CDR3 is 12 residues. Germline V gives CDR1 SGDLS, CDR2 YYNGEE. The V and J ends lost 2 bases and 2 bases respectively, with 3 bases between them. The CDR3 is CASSVLTDTQYF. CDR3 nucleotide sequence: TGTGCCAGCAGCGTCCTCACAGATACGCAGTATTTT.

This clonotype was counted a few times. The rearrangement links TRBV12-3 or TRBV12-4 to TRBJ2-7, with a possible D match to TRBD1 (6 bases). There are 16 residues in the CDR3. The ends were cut back, 3 bases at V and 3 bases at J, with 18 bases in the middle. CDR3 nucleotides: TGTGCCAGCAGTTTGAGGCAGGGGCAGGGGTACTACGAGCAGTACTTC. Residues: CASSLRQGQGYYEQYF.

This chain links TRBV15 with TRBJ1-1; D perhaps matches TRBD1 (5 bases). Trimming removed 4 bases at V and 1 base at J, with 13 bases between. Germline assignment: CDR1 LNHNV and CDR2 YYDKDF (reference sequence). CDR3 length: 15 residues. CDR3 amino acids: CATSIPSGPNTEAFF. In DNA form, the CDR3 reads TGTGCCACCAGCATTCCTTCGGGGCCGAACACTGAAGCTTTCTTT.

This rearrangement joins TRBV12-3 or TRBV12-4 to TRBJ2-7; the D is unclear. The V gene lost 5 bases and the J gene lost 2 bases, with 10 bases spanning the gap. The CDR3 consists of 13 residues. CDR3 sequence reads: CASSPDGTYEQYF. CDR3 DNA sequence: TGTGCCAGCAGTCCGGACGGAACCTACGAGCAGTACTTC.

A few counts support this clonotype. The chain employs TRBV5-1 and TRBJ2-7; no clear D. V lost 4 bases to trimming and J lost 0 bases, with 5 bases between them. In germline, CDR1 is SGHRS, CDR2 YFSETQ. This CDR3 region has 12 residues. CDR3 DNA: TGCGCCAGCAGCCGCCCCTCCTACGAGCAGTACTTC. It specifies CASSRPSYEQYF.

The V gene is TRBV10-2, the J gene TRBJ2-7; either TRBD1 or TRBD2 may fit D (5 bases each). V was cut by 0 bases and J by 5 bases, with 11 bases left in between. Germline-derived CDR1 and CDR2 are WSHSY and SAAADI. CDR3 length: 14 amino acids. The CDR3 reads CASSESAGTHEQYF. CDR3 nucleotide sequence: TGCGCCAGCAGTGAGTCGGCCGGGACCCACGAGCAGTACTTC.

The chain has TRBV20-1 and TRBJ2-1; 11 bases fit TRBD2. This CDR3 has 15 amino acids. J lost 9 bases, V lost 1 base, and 8 bases had no gene match. CDR1 and CDR2 (germline): DFQATT, SNEGSKA (reference sequence). The CDR3 DNA sequence: TGCAGTGCTAGAGTGGGTAGCGGGGGGGCGGCTGAGCAGTTCTTC. Translating it yields CSARVGSGGAAEQFF.

This chain uses TRBV7-9 with TRBJ2-7; perhaps D is TRBD1 or TRBD2 (6 bases each). Per germline, CDR1 SEHNR and CDR2 FQNEAQ (reference sequence). The CDR3 is made up of 14 amino acids. V was clipped by 4 bases and J by 6 bases, with 16 bases between them. The CDR3 loop reads CASSYVGGIGEQYF. CDR3 DNA: TGTGCCAGCAGCTATGTGGGGGGCATCGGCGAGCAGTACTTC.

The rearrangement uses TRBV19 and TRBJ2-2; weak D call: TRBD2 (5 bases). The CDR3 loop spans 15 amino acids. CDR1 and CDR2 (germline): LNHDA, SQIVND (reference sequence). Deletions cut 6 bases from V and 5 bases from J, with 16 bases between. In DNA, the CDR3 is TGTGCCAGTAGGAGGACGGTTGGAGGTACCGGGGAGCTGTTTTTT. As protein: CASRRTVGGTGELFF.

This clonotype showed up many times. This chain joins TRBV7-2 and TRBJ2-1; a weak D match, TRBD1 (5 bases). The CDR3 spans 16 residues. V was clipped by 4 bases and J by 7 bases, with 20 bases between them. The germline V gene has CDR1 SGHTA and CDR2 FQGNSA. This chain's CDR3 is CASSWGVGPFGNEQFF. As DNA, the CDR3 is TGTGCCAGCAGCTGGGGCGTGGGGCCTTTCGGGAATGAGCAGTTCTTC.

The genes are TRBV7-9 and TRBJ2-4, with D possibly called TRBD1 or TRBD2 (5 bases each). Trimming removed 6 bases from V and 4 bases from J, with 16 bases in between. The CDR3 has 15 residues. Germline CDR1 and CDR2: SEHNR and FQNEAQ (reference sequence). CDR3 region: CASSPSGGLKNIQYF. CDR3 coding DNA: TGTGCCAGCAGTCCCTCTGGGGGTCTGAAAAACATTCAGTACTTC.

This chain joins TRBV29-1 and TRBJ1-2; D is perhaps TRBD1 (5 bases). The germline V and J ends were trimmed by 4 bases and 4 bases, with 22 bases remaining between them. The CDR3 extends over 16 amino acids. Germline CDR1 reads SQVTM; CDR2 reads ANQGSEA. DNA of the CDR3: TGCAGCGTTGTTGGGGCAGGGAGCGGTTTTATCTATGGCTACACCTTC. This codes for CSVVGAGSGFIYGYTF.